One and the same sample provided the 13 T cell receptor beta chains below, sequenced in a study of cytomegalovirus exposure and HLA in healthy donors. PCR involved 60 Vbeta and 13 Jbeta primers. Profiled with immunoSEQ multiplex PCR; TCRdb holds only in-frame clones, not every one. The data show 100,000 or so clones, around 80% seen once. The sample was PBMCs. The receptors derive from a man under 40 in good health and CMV-seronegative.

CDR3 bases: TGCAGCTCCCTTATGCAGGGGACTGAAGCTTTCTTT. Residues: CSSLMQGTEAFF. The chain is built from TRBV29-1 and TRBJ1-1; TRBD1 might be the D (6 bases). The CDR3 spans 12 residues. The V gene lost 8 bases and the J gene lost 5 bases, with 15 bases spanning the gap. Looked up from germline, CDR1 is SQVTM and CDR2 is ANQGSEA.

The V gene is TRBV5-1, the J gene TRBJ2-1, with unresolved D. Trimming removed 4 bases at V and 5 bases at J, with 13 bases between. Germline CDR1 is SGHRS and CDR2 is YFSETQ. The CDR3 sequence is 14 residues long. DNA of the CDR3: TGCGCCAGCAGCCCCCGCAGGTCTAACAATGAGCAGTTCTTC. It translates to CASSPRRSNNEQFF.

This CDR3 is CASRTGPQNTEAFF. As DNA, the CDR3 is TGTGCCAGCAGAACTGGGCCCCAGAACACTGAAGCTTTCTTT. The chain employs TRBV6-1 and TRBJ1-1; D gene unclear. The CDR3 spans 14 residues. Trimming shortened V by 6 bases and J by 1 base, and 12 bases separated the two germline ends. CDR1 MNHNS and CDR2 SASEGT come from the germline V gene.

In its sample, this clone was seen a few times. This chain links TRBV29-1 with TRBJ2-2; 7 bases agree with TRBD1. Per the germline V gene, CDR1 is SQVTM and CDR2 is ANQGSEA. There are 12 residues in the CDR3. V lost 3 bases and J lost 6; bases outside the gene matches: 1. The CDR3 DNA is TGCAGCGTTGAGGGGACAGCCGGGGAGCTGTTTTTT. Protein product: CSVEGTAGELFF.

This clone was recorded a few times. The rearrangement joins TRBV7-9 to TRBJ1-1; tentatively, D is TRBD1 (6 bases). CDR1 SEHNR and CDR2 FQNEAQ come from the germline V gene (reference sequence). The germline V and J ends were trimmed by 5 bases and 7 bases, with 8 bases remaining between them. The CDR3 runs to 11 residues. In DNA form, the CDR3 reads TGTGCCAGCAGCCTGACAGGTGAAGCTTTCTTT. It encodes CASSLTGEAFF.

V usage is TRBV4-1 and J usage is TRBJ1-3; D unclear. V dropped 2 bases and J dropped 0 bases, with 14 bases sitting between them. The CDR3 length is 17 residues. Germline CDR1 is MGHRA and CDR2 is YSYEKL. CDR3 loop: CASSQPEELHSGNTIYF. The CDR3 DNA follows: TGCGCCAGCAGCCAACCCGAAGAGCTCCACTCTGGAAACACCATATATTTT.

This sequence joins TRBV4-3 and TRBJ2-5, with 12 nucleotides matching TRBD2. Germline V CDR1 and CDR2: LGHNA, YSLEER. V gave up 3 bases and J gave up 4 bases; unmatched junction bases: 3. The CDR3 contains 15 residues. CDR3 sequence: CASSHTSGGPETQYF. The CDR3 nucleotides read TGCGCCAGCAGCCATACTAGCGGGGGGCCAGAGACCCAGTACTTC.

In this sample, this clone turned up a few times. The rearrangement joins TRBV7-2 to TRBJ2-3; TRBD2 is a possible D gene (7 bases). The V end lost 4 bases, the J end lost 2 bases, and 25 bases lay between the germline ends. This CDR3 contains 19 residues. In germline, CDR1 is SGHTA, CDR2 FQGNSA. CDR3 sequence (DNA): TGTGCCAGCAGCTCCACTCCGGGGATGCGGGGGCCTCTCACAGATACGCAGTATTTT. Protein: CASSSTPGMRGPLTDTQYF.

The chain couples TRBV7-3 to TRBJ2-7, with a tentative D call TRBD2 (6 bases). Trimming cost V 2 bases and J 7 bases, with 12 bases left between them. The germline V gene encodes CDR1 SGHTA and CDR2 FQGTGA. This CDR3 has 13 residues. The CDR3 sequence: CASSLGVGGEQYF. The CDR3 bases are TGTGCCAGCAGCTTAGGGGTGGGGGGAGAGCAGTACTTC.

The chain employs TRBV7-8 and TRBJ2-7; 8 bases match TRBD2. CDR1 is SGHVS and CDR2 is FQNEAQ in the germline V gene. The CDR3 sequence is 15 residues long. The J segment lost 4 bases and the V segment lost 6 bases, leaving 11 bases of the junction unmatched. The CDR3 loop reads CASSSSPGLVYEQYF. CDR3 nucleotides: TGTGCCAGCAGTAGTTCCCCGGGACTAGTTTACGAGCAGTACTTC.

CDR3 bases: TGTGCCAGTAGTATAGTGGGACAGCGCCCCGGCCAGACAGATACGCAGTATTTT. Translated: CASSIVGQRPGQTDTQYF. The genes are TRBV19 and TRBJ2-3; TRBD1 matches at 7 bases. J gave up 3 bases and V 1 base, and 13 bases lay outside the gene matches. Germline CDR1 and CDR2: LNHDA and SQIVND (reference sequence). The CDR3 extends over 18 amino acids. Complete variable domain (other parts from reference TRBV19 and TRBJ2-3): DGGITQSPKYLFRKEGQNVTLSCEQNLNHDAMYWYRQDPGQGLRLIYYSQIVNDFQKGDIAEGYSVSREKKESFPLTVTSAQKNPTAFYLCASSIVGQRPGQTDTQYFGPGTRLTVL.

The genes are TRBV4-1 and TRBJ1-2; 7 nucleotides align to TRBD1. V lost 6 bases, J lost 5 bases, and 9 bases stayed unmatched. The CDR3 consists of 14 residues. In germline, CDR1 is MGHRA, CDR2 YSYEKL. In nucleotides, the CDR3 is TGCGCCAGCAGTGCACCGGGACAGCTTTATGGCTACACCTTC. It codes for CASSAPGQLYGYTF.

This chain links TRBV29-1 with TRBJ2-7, with D possibly matching TRBD1 (5 bases). Germline CDR1 reads SQVTM; CDR2 reads ANQGSEA. The CDR3 covers 14 residues. Trimming removed 4 bases at V and 2 bases at J, with 15 bases between. CDR3 nucleotides: TGCAGCGTTGGATGGCAGGGTAGCCCCTACGAGCAGTACTTC. Residues: CSVGWQGSPYEQYF.